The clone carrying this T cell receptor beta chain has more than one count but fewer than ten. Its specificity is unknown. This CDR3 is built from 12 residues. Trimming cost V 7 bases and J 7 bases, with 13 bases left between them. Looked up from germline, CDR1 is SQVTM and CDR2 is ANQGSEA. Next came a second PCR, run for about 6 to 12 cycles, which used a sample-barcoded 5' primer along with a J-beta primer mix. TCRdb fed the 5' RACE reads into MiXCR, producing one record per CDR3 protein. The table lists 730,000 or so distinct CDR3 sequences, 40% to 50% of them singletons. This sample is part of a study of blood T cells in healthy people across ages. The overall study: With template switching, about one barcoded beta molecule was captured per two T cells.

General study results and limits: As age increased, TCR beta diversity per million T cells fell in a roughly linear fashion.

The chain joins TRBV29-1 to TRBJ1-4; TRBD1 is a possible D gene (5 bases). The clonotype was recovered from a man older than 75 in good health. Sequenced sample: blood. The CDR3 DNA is TGCAGCGCTCGCGGGGCGGCTGAAAAACTGTTTTTT. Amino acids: CSARGAAEKLFF.